The clone carrying this T cell receptor (beta chain) was observed a handful of times. The antigen is not known. This specimen comes from a study of response to subunit inactivated influenza vaccine. Findings of the study overall: The authors suggested that few new T cells are recruited per seasonal influenza vaccination.

The CDR3 extends over 14 amino acids. V was shortened by 6 bases and J by 3 bases, with 13 bases between the two germline ends. CDR1 and CDR2 from the germline V gene are SGHTA and FQGNSA. TCRdb redid the calling of the RT-PCR reads with MiXCR, one entry per CDR3 protein. The sample has 150,000 or so distinct CDR3 sequences, roughly a tenth seen once. The sample here was non-naive T cells sorted from PBMCs, taken 35 to 45 days after vaccination. The J gene is TRBJ2-3, the V gene TRBV7-2; the D is unclear. This receptor was obtained from a man between 50 and 59 years old who received an inactivated influenza vaccine. The CDR3 is CASSPRRVTDTQYF. CDR3 nucleotide sequence: TGTGCCAGCAGTCCGAGACGGGTTACAGATACGCAGTATTTT.